The 29 T cell receptor beta chains reported below all come from one sample, sequenced in a study of Ad26.COV2.S vaccination and SARS-CoV-2 variants. Treatment of the sample: roughly 19 received Ad26.COV2.S at low or high dose, single or two shots; several received placebo; per-sample allocation not given. It was on day 63 after the first vaccine or placebo injection that samples were taken. The repertoire was sequenced with immunoSEQ multiplex PCR; TCRdb's copy has only in-frame clones and lacks some. This table has more than 300,000 clones, about 86% appearing once. Sequenced material: peripheral blood, taken in a trial of Ad26.COV2.S vaccine versus placebo. These receptors were taken from a person aged 18-60 years who received the Ad26.COV2.S COVID-19 vaccine or a placebo.

This sequence joins TRBV13 and TRBJ2-2, with 10 bases aligning to TRBD1. This CDR3 spans 15 amino acids. Germline V gene data show CDR1 as PRHDT and CDR2 as FYEKMQ (reference sequence). V shed 4 bases and J 4 bases; nucleotides not matched to a gene: 3. The CDR3 coding sequence is TGTGCCAGCAGCTCGGACAGGGGGTTCACCGGGGAGCTGTTTTTT. Its translation is CASSSDRGFTGELFF.

This clone turned up a few times. The rearrangement links TRBV6-5 to TRBJ1-2; D unresolved. The CDR3 runs to 14 residues. The V end was cut by 2 bases, the J end by 4 bases, with 11 bases between. Per the germline V gene, CDR1 is MNHEY and CDR2 is SVGAGI. CDR3 residues: CASSYGGRAYGYTF. CDR3 coding DNA: TGTGCCAGCAGTTACGGAGGGAGGGCCTATGGCTACACCTTC.

The gene calls are TRBV7-2 and TRBJ2-1, with TRBD1 identical over 12 bases. V lost 4 bases, J lost 4 bases, and 2 bases stayed unmatched. Germline CDR1 and CDR2: SGHTA and FQGNSA. The CDR3 spans 15 residues. The CDR3 here is CASSWDRGQYNEQFF. CDR3 in DNA: TGTGCCAGCAGCTGGGACAGGGGGCAATACAATGAGCAGTTCTTC.

The gene calls are TRBV27 and TRBJ2-7; D uncertain. The CDR3 contains 14 residues. CDR1 and CDR2 (germline): MNHEY, SMNVEV (reference sequence). V was shortened by 2 bases and J by 3 bases, with 11 bases between the two germline ends. CDR3 DNA: TGTGCCAGCAGTTTAGGTGAAAAAATCTACGAGCAGTACTTC. Translation: CASSLGEKIYEQYF.

V usage is TRBV2 and J usage is TRBJ2-1, with D perhaps being TRBD1 or TRBD2 (5 bases each). Germline V gene sequence: CDR1 SNHLY, CDR2 FYNNEI. The CDR3 has 15 residues. The ends were cut back, 5 bases at V and 8 bases at J, with 19 bases in the middle. The CDR3 DNA follows: TGTGCCAGCAGTCAAGTGGGACCTCAAGGCGATGAGCAGTTCTTC. This translates into CASSQVGPQGDEQFF.

CDR3 coding DNA: TGTGCCAGCAGTTACAGAGCGTGGAATTCACCCCTCCACTTT. It encodes CASSYRAWNSPLHF. The chain links TRBV27 to TRBJ1-6; D unclear. Between the trimmed V and J ends, which lost 4 bases and 7 bases, there was a span of 11 bases. This CDR3 is built from 14 residues. Germline V gene lookup returns CDR1 MNHEY and CDR2 SMNVEV (reference sequence).

This chain links TRBV29-1 with TRBJ1-2; 7 bases fit TRBD1. The V segment lost 7 bases and the J segment 8 bases; nucleotides outside the gene matches: 10. From germline, CDR1 is SQVTM and CDR2 ANQGSEA. The CDR3 length is 12 residues. The CDR3 region is CSAMMTGRGYTF. The CDR3 DNA sequence: TGCAGCGCGATGATGACAGGGCGAGGCTACACCTTC.

The J gene is TRBJ2-3, the V gene TRBV9; 14 bases agree with TRBD2. This CDR3 comprises 18 residues. Per the germline V gene, CDR1 is SGDLS and CDR2 is YYNGEE. Trimming cost V 4 bases and J 0 bases; bases outside gene matches: 7. Here the CDR3 DNA reads TGTGCCAGCAGCCCTGGGACTAGCGGGGGTTTTAGCACAGATACGCAGTATTTT. It is translated as CASSPGTSGGFSTDTQYF.

The chain is built from TRBV7-6 and TRBJ1-1, with 9 bases that match TRBD1. The length of the CDR3 is 12 residues. The V gene end was trimmed by 6 bases and the J gene end by 7 bases; junction bases not matched to a gene: 3. Germline CDR1 SGHVS, CDR2 FNYEAQ. The CDR3 sequence is CASSLDRGEAFF. The CDR3 nucleotides are TGTGCCAGCAGTTTGGACAGGGGTGAAGCTTTCTTT.

V gene TRBV6-5 combines with J gene TRBJ2-5; 9 nucleotides agree with TRBD2. The CDR3 runs 15 residues. V shed 0 bases and J 14 bases; nucleotides not matched to a gene: 13. Germline assignment: CDR1 MNHEY and CDR2 SVGAGI. For the CDR3, the DNA is TGTGCCAGCAGTTACTCGTCCGGACTAGCGAACGTACAATACTTC. Encoded protein: CASSYSSGLANVQYF.

The chain combines TRBV2 with TRBJ1-6; D is undetermined. Germline values: CDR1 SNHLY, CDR2 FYNNEI. The V gene lost 6 bases and the J gene lost 17 bases, with 20 bases spanning the gap. The CDR3 covers 13 residues. CDR3 DNA sequence: TGTGCCAGCAGGGACGACCCAGCTAAAAGAATCCACTTT. Translating it yields CASRDDPAKRIHF.

The genes are TRBV6-5 and TRBJ2-1; D remains ambiguous. The germline V and J ends were trimmed by 6 bases and 2 bases, with 8 bases remaining between them. CDR3 length equals 13 residues. Germline CDR1 and CDR2: MNHEY and SVGAGI. The CDR3 bases are TGTGCCAGCAGCGTAGGGACCTACAATGAGCAGTTCTTC. Its protein is CASSVGTYNEQFF.

The table lists this clone with a count of one. This chain connects TRBV6-6 to TRBJ2-3; no reliable D call. The V end was cut by 7 bases, the J end by 0 bases, with 11 bases between. The V gene's germline CDR1 is MNHNY and CDR2 SVGAGI (reference sequence). This CDR3 region has 14 residues. The CDR3 spells CASKASWSTDTQYF. DNA for the CDR3: TGTGCCAGCAAGGCCTCGTGGAGCACAGATACGCAGTATTTT.

This clone has more than one count but fewer than ten. This chain joins TRBV11-2 and TRBJ1-2; no definite D call. Germline CDR1 and CDR2: SGHAT and FQNNGV. The germline V and J ends were trimmed by 3 bases and 0 bases, with 14 bases remaining between them. The CDR3 totals 16 residues. The CDR3 protein is CASSFVRGRSNYGYTF. CDR3 nucleotide sequence: TGTGCCAGCAGCTTTGTTAGAGGTAGATCTAACTATGGCTACACCTTC.

In nucleotides, the CDR3 is TGTGCCAGCAGTGGACAGGGATGGGATAATTCACCCCTCCACTTT. It translates to CASSGQGWDNSPLHF. This sequence joins TRBV25-1 and TRBJ1-6; TRBD1 matches 7 bases. V trimming: 4 bases; J trimming: 5 bases; junction bases outside the gene matches: 5. Germline CDR1 is MGHDK and CDR2 is SYGVNS. The CDR3 runs 15 residues.

The rearrangement uses TRBV5-8 and TRBJ1-2; D perhaps matches TRBD1 (5 bases). V lost 1 base to trimming and J lost 2 bases, with 21 bases between them. Germline V gene lookup returns CDR1 SGHTS and CDR2 YDEGEE. This CDR3 is built from 18 residues. The CDR3 nucleotides read TGTGCCAGCAGCTTGCGACTGTGGGCCGGGGGTGCCAACTATGGCTACACCTTC. Translating gives CASSLRLWAGGANYGYTF.

This chain uses TRBV9 with TRBJ2-6; 7 positions agree with TRBD1. From germline, CDR1 is SGDLS and CDR2 YYNGEE. V lost 5 bases to trimming and J lost 2 bases; unmatched junction nucleotides: 7. This CDR3 has 16 amino acids. Here the CDR3 reads CASSDTGTAGANVLTF. CDR3 sequence (DNA): TGTGCCAGCAGTGACACCGGGACAGCTGGGGCCAACGTCCTGACTTTC.

DNA for the CDR3: TGTGCCAGCAGCCCCCGGACAGGGGGCATCGGGGAGCTGTTTTTT. Protein sequence: CASSPRTGGIGELFF. This chain links TRBV9 with TRBJ2-2; 11 nucleotides align to TRBD1. Trimming cost V 4 bases and J 7 bases; bases outside gene matches: 6. The V gene's germline CDR1 is SGDLS and CDR2 YYNGEE. The CDR3 extends over 15 amino acids.

This clone was observed a single time. The V and J genes are TRBV5-1 and TRBJ2-6; D call uncertain. This CDR3 region has 13 residues. Germline CDR1 and CDR2: SGHRS and YFSETQ. V shed 4 bases and J shed 7 bases, with 9 bases lying between them. DNA for the CDR3: TGCGCCAGCAGCGCCGTAAAAGCCAACGTCCTGACTTTC. It yields the protein CASSAVKANVLTF.

V and J are TRBV7-8 and TRBJ2-1; TRBD1 agrees at 8 bases. There are 15 residues in the CDR3. The ends lost 8 bases at V and 3 bases at J; junction bases unmatched: 9. CDR1 SGHVS and CDR2 FQNEAQ come from the germline V gene. The chain's CDR3 is CASRKDRAGYNEQFF. CDR3 nucleotides: TGTGCCAGCCGAAAGGACAGGGCTGGCTACAATGAGCAGTTCTTC.

The CDR3 protein is CASSVSGGVITYEQYF. The CDR3 DNA is TGCGCCAGCAGCGTTAGCGGGGGCGTTATTACCTACGAGCAGTACTTC. The genes are TRBV5-1 and TRBJ2-7, with 9 bases aligning to TRBD2. J lost 2 bases, V lost 4 bases, and 10 bases had no gene match. CDR1 SGHRS and CDR2 YFSETQ come from the germline V gene. The length of the CDR3 is 16 residues.

This clone has a handful of counts. This chain joins TRBV7-9 and TRBJ2-1; D perhaps matches TRBD2 (7 bases). CDR3 length: 18 amino acids. V gave up 0 bases and J gave up 6 bases, with 21 bases separating them. CDR1 and CDR2 (germline): SEHNR, FQNEAQ (reference sequence). CDR3 sequence (DNA): TGTGCCAGCAGCTTAGCGCATGTCGGCGGGGGCGTTGGCAATGAGCAGTTCTTC. It is translated as CASSLAHVGGGVGNEQFF. The full variable domain, with the rest looked up from reference TRBV7-9 and TRBJ2-1, is DTGVSQNPRHKITKRGQNVTFRCDPISEHNRLYWYRQTLGQGPEFLTYFQNEAQLEKSRLLSDRFSAERPKGSFSTLEIQRTEQGDSAMYLCASSLAHVGGGVGNEQFFGPGTRLTVL.

The chain joins TRBV27 to TRBJ2-1; TRBD2 matches at 9 bases. Trimming took 10 bases from V and 6 from J; bases not matched to a gene: 7. The CDR3 has 13 amino acids. Germline loops: CDR1 MNHEY, CDR2 SMNVEV (reference sequence). In nucleotides, the CDR3 is TGTGCCACCTACAGCGGGGGGAGCAATGAGCAGTTCTTC. As protein: CATYSGGSNEQFF.

The genes are TRBV15 and TRBJ1-5, with TRBD1 as a possible D gene (6 bases). The CDR3 totals 14 residues. The germline gives CDR1 LNHNV, CDR2 YYDKDF (reference sequence). Trimming took off 4 bases at V and 2 bases at J, with 9 bases between the two ends. In DNA form, the CDR3 reads TGTGCCACCAGCACACGACAGGGCAATCAGCCCCAGCATTTT. As protein: CATSTRQGNQPQHF.

This clone was counted a few times. This chain links TRBV7-9 with TRBJ1-3; D ambiguous. The V end was cut by 0 bases, the J end by 2 bases, with 14 bases between. This CDR3 region has 17 residues. From germline, CDR1 is SEHNR and CDR2 FQNEAQ (reference sequence). CDR3 sequence: CASSLALGGSAGNTIYF. In DNA, the CDR3 is TGTGCCAGCAGCTTAGCGTTGGGAGGGTCTGCTGGAAACACCATATATTTT. Full variable domain (remainder filled in from reference TRBV7-9 and TRBJ1-3): DTGVSQNPRHKITKRGQNVTFRCDPISEHNRLYWYRQTLGQGPEFLTYFQNEAQLEKSRLLSDRFSAERPKGSFSTLEIQRTEQGDSAMYLCASSLALGGSAGNTIYFGEGSWLTVV.

This chain connects TRBV7-9 to TRBJ2-7, with 9 bases aligning to TRBD1. V gave up 4 bases and J gave up 3 bases; unmatched junction bases: 4. This CDR3 is 14 amino acids long. The germline V gene encodes CDR1 SEHNR and CDR2 FQNEAQ (reference sequence). CDR3 region: CASSYPGQGYEQYF. CDR3 in DNA: TGTGCCAGCAGCTACCCGGGACAGGGCTACGAGCAGTACTTC.

This chain joins TRBV20-1 and TRBJ1-1; D is unclear. Germline CDR1 is DFQATT and CDR2 is SNEGSKA (reference sequence). The CDR3 consists of 10 residues. V lost 5 bases to trimming and J lost 0 bases, with 1 base between them. In nucleotides, the CDR3 is TGCAGTGCTCTGAACACTGAAGCTTTCTTT. As protein: CSALNTEAFF.

This clone was seen once. CDR3 region: CASSTSGSTDTQYF. The CDR3 DNA follows: TGTGCCAGTAGTACCAGCGGTAGCACAGATACGCAGTATTTT. The chain uses TRBV19 and TRBJ2-3; D possibly corresponds to TRBD2 (5 bases). The V end was cut by 4 bases, the J end by 0 bases, with 8 bases between. There are 14 residues in the CDR3. Germline CDR1 LNHDA, CDR2 SQIVND (reference sequence).

The chain couples TRBV19 to TRBJ2-2; the match to TRBD1 covers 11 bases. Germline loops: CDR1 LNHDA, CDR2 SQIVND (reference sequence). The CDR3 is made up of 14 amino acids. V gave up 5 bases and J gave up 12 bases; unmatched junction bases: 8. The CDR3 DNA reads as TGTGCCAGTAGTTTAACCGGGACAGGGGGACAGCTGTTTTTT. It specifies CASSLTGTGGQLFF.